Included here is one T cell receptor (beta chain) sequence, with context. This clonotype occurred many times. Its antigen is unknown. Within one base of it there is no much larger clone, and no base qualities were kept. CDR1 and CDR2 were assigned from the germline V gene as SGHAT and FQNNGV. V has 5 bases trimmed and J has 4 bases trimmed; junction bases matching no gene number 11. The CDR3, from cysteine to phenylalanine, totals 16 residues. Kept here is only the CDR3 DNA, which spans 48 bases and is read in frame from base 1. The data were taken from a study of regulatory T cells in long-lasting Graves disease (dated by TCRdb to the early 2020s). Regarding the complete study: Persistent Graves' disease meant more than 5 years of antithyroid drug treatment with TSH receptor autoantibodies that stayed positive. A total of some 33 samples were covered by TCR sequencing, comprising approximately 13 persistent and roughly 20 newly diagnosed Graves' disease patients. The study was conducted in China and was registered as a clinical trial. Antithyroid drugs had been taken for about 10.3 years on average by persistent Graves' disease patients in the clinical cohort. Persistent Graves' disease patients were compared with newly diagnosed Graves' disease patients by peripheral blood TCR sequencing and RNA sequencing. The study at large found these results: As a limitation, the authors acknowledged that the small sample size may reduce accuracy. Persistent patients shared more public clonotypes among themselves (2,741) than newly diagnosed patients did (approximately 900). Peripheral blood alone was examined, since thyroid tissue, which constituted the primary lesion, could not be accessed. Preferential use of TRBV28, TRBJ1-2 and TRBJ2-5 was observed in persistent disease, whereas TRBV20-1 and TRBJ2-1 were favored in newly diagnosed disease. Sequencing and analysis were limited to the TCR beta chain. Compared with newly diagnosed patients, persistent Graves' disease patients had lower TCR Shannon entropy and fewer highly expanded clones, which suggests clonal expansion.

The library was produced with multiplex PCR. Sequencing was performed on an Illumina HiSeq 4000. TCR beta libraries were built with iRepertoire HTBI primers and Arm-PCR amplification of CDR3 regions. Before sequencing, the PCR products underwent gel purification. The authors processed their data as follows. Gene usage analysis of CDR3 amino acid clonotypes used the 62 TRBV and about 14 TRBJ segments found across samples. COPE and FqMerger were used to merge the filtered high-quality paired reads into contigs. Contigs were aligned with BLAST to IMGT TRBV, TRBD and TRBJ reference genes, and CDR3 was defined per IMGT. Highly expanded clones were defined as clonotypes with a frequency above 0.1%. Repertoire diversity was measured by Shannon entropy, and V-J evenness by the Gini coefficient. A clonotype was considered public if more than one individual shared it. TCRdb reran the public reads through fastp at Q25 and MiXCR, keeping productive beta chains. When rows share a CDR3 protein, they turn into one entry using the most common DNA and genes. The V and J calls come from TCRdb's annotation, not from the publication. This sample is represented by around 300,000 distinct CDR3 sequences; around a fifth of them were singletons. The ten most abundant clones make up approximately 53% of the sample.

The time point label for this specimen denotes: persistent/refractory GD, antithyroid drugs over 5 years with positive TRAb. For both TCR sequencing and RNA sequencing, RNA was extracted from PBMCs using TRIzol. The diagnosis of Graves' disease followed American Thyroid Association guidelines. Recruitment of patients was carried out at an endocrinology department in Xi'an, China. Each patient gave about 9.1 milliliters of peripheral blood, collected in an EDTA anticoagulant tube. PBMCs were isolated by Ficoll Paque Plus density gradient separation without further T cell sorting. An Agilent 2100 Bioanalyzer and agarose gel were used to assess RNA quality, and a NanoDrop 2000 was used to measure RNA concentration.

Sequencing used peripheral blood mononuclear cells (PBMCs), obtained when the disease was refractory, from a patient treated with antithyroid drugs. The sequence is built from TRBV11-2 and TRBJ2-4, with TRBD1 matching 7 junction bases. The sequence derives from a female donor with Graves disease. In nucleotides, the sequence is TGTGCCAGCAGCACCATAGGGGGCCTTGGGAAAAACATTCAGTACTTC. The resulting protein is CASSTIGGLGKNIQYF.